The clone carrying this TCR beta chain was seen a few times. No antigen is known for it. Relative to the germline gene, one junction end is altered; a read error may explain this. With 60 Vbeta and 13 Jbeta primers, the PCR was carried out. Sequencing was performed with immunoSEQ multiplex PCR; in TCRdb, only in-frame clones are kept and a portion is missing. Of 85,000 to 130,000 clones in the sample, about three quarters were seen once. The sample comes from a study of cytomegalovirus exposure and HLA in healthy donors. Study-level points and caveats: High specificity and sensitivity for cytomegalovirus status were reported for the classifier. Testing in vitro showed a few CMV-associated chains specific for CMV antigens.

Per germline, CDR1 SEHNR and CDR2 FQNEAQ (reference sequence). The CDR3 is 12 residues long. The origin of this receptor is a boy aged 5 to 17 in good health and CMV-seronegative. J is TRBJ1-1 and V is TRBV7-9; 7 bases align to TRBD1. Sequencing used PBMCs. The CDR3 region is CASSLLQGQPIF. For the CDR3, the DNA is TGTGCCAGCAGCCTCCTCCAGGGACAGCCGATCTTT.